This T cell receptor beta chain was sequenced in a study of blood T cell repertoires in COVID-19. Libraries were prepared by immunoSEQ multiplex PCR; TCRdb keeps only in-frame clonotypes and omits some of them. Found here are approximately 180,000 clones, 82% of them singletons; the top ten hold approximately 8.7%. This clone was detected a few times. The source is a woman aged 65 to 85 with acute or convalescent COVID-19. The sequenced sample was peripheral blood.

DNA for the CDR3: TGTGCCAGCAGCCAAGATATCCAGGAAGAGACCCAGTACTTC. This codes for CASSQDIQEETQYF. The chain combines TRBV4-2 with TRBJ2-5; D not certain. CDR3 size: 14 residues. V lost 0 bases, J lost 3 bases, and 8 bases lay in between. Germline V lookup: CDR1 LGHNA, CDR2 YNFKEQ.